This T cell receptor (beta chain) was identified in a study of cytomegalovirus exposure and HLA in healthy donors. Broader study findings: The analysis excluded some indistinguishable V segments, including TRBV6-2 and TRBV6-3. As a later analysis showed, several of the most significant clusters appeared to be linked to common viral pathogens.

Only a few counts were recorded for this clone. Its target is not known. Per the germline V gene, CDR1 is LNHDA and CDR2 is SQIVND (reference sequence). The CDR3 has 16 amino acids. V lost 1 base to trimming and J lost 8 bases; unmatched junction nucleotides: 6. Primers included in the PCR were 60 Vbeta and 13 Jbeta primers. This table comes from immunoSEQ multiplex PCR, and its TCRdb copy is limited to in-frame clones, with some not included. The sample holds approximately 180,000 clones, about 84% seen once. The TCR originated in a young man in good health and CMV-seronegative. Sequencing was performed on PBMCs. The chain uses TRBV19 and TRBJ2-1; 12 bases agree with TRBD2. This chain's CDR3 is CASSIGLAGVRDEQFF. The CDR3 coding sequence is TGTGCCAGTAGTATAGGACTAGCGGGAGTGAGGGATGAGCAGTTCTTC.